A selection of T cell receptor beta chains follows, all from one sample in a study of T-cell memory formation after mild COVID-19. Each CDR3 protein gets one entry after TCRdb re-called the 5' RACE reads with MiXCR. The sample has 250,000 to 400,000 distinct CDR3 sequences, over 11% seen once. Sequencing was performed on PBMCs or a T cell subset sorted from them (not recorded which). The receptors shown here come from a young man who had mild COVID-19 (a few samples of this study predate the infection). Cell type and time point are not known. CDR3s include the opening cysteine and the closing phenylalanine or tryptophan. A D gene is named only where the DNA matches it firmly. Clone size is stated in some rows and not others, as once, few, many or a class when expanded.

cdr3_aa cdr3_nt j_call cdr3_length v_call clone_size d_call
CATSDLPFNYGYTF TGTGCCACCAGTGATTTACCGTTTAACTATGGCTACACCTTC TRBJ1-2 14 TRBV24-1 . .
CASSRRGDEQYF TGTGCCAGCAGTCGAAGGGGGGACGAGCAGTACTTC TRBJ2-7 12 TRBV12-3/TRBV12-4 many .
CASSSDRYNEQFF TGTGCCAGCAGCTCGGACAGGTACAATGAGCAGTTCTTC TRBJ2-1 13 TRBV5-4 few TRBD1
CAWSADSGANVLTF TGTGCCTGGAGTGCCGACTCTGGGGCCAACGTCCTGACTTTC TRBJ2-6 14 TRBV30 . .
CSASLFGYTF TGCAGTGCTAGTTTGTTTGGCTACACCTTC TRBJ1-2 10 TRBV20-1 many .
CASSPVGRNSPLHF TGTGCCAGCAGTCCCGTGGGAAGGAATTCACCCCTCCACTTT TRBJ1-6 14 TRBV6-5 . .
CSARGTSGAREQFF TGCAGTGCTAGAGGGACTAGCGGGGCTCGTGAGCAGTTCTTC TRBJ2-1 14 TRBV20-1 few TRBD2
CAISVGTGRLNTDTQYF TGTGCCATCAGTGTCGGGACAGGACGACTAAACACAGATACGCAGTATTTT TRBJ2-3 17 TRBV10-3 many TRBD1
CASRGWVDTEAFF TGTGCCAGCCGGGGGTGGGTGGACACTGAAGCTTTCTTT TRBJ1-1 13 TRBV12-3/TRBV12-4 . .
CASSQRTGGGQPQHF TGCGCCAGCAGCCAACGGACAGGGGGCGGTCAGCCCCAGCATTTT TRBJ1-5 15 TRBV4-1 few TRBD1
CASSQDSSGSHTDTQYF TGCGCCAGCAGCCAAGATTCGTCGGGGTCTCACACAGATACGCAGTATTTT TRBJ2-3 17 TRBV4-3 . .
CAISVDRTSNTGELFF TGTGCCATCAGTGTAGACAGGACTTCGAACACCGGGGAGCTGTTTTTT TRBJ2-2 16 TRBV10-3 few .
CSARHRGRSLTEAFF TGCAGTGCGCGCCACAGGGGACGCTCACTCACTGAAGCTTTCTTT TRBJ1-1 15 TRBV20-1 . TRBD1
CASSLRYKKGIQYF TGTGCCAGCAGCCTTAGATATAAGAAGGGCATTCAGTACTTC TRBJ2-4 14 TRBV5-6 few .
CASGPRGLWQPQHF TGTGCCAGCGGACCCCGCGGTTTATGGCAGCCCCAGCATTTT TRBJ1-5 14 TRBV6-5 few .
CASSLSTGWQETQYF TGTGCCAGCAGTTTATCGACAGGGTGGCAAGAGACCCAGTACTTC TRBJ2-5 15 TRBV27 . TRBD1
CASSGTNTETQYF TGTGCCAGTAGCGGGACTAATACCGAGACCCAGTACTTC TRBJ2-5 13 TRBV19 few TRBD2
CASNSGVYTQYF TGTGCCAGCAATAGCGGGGTGTATACGCAGTATTTT TRBJ2-3 12 TRBV6-2/TRBV6-3 . TRBD2
CASSQYPGGAGGEQFF TGCGCCAGCAGCCAATACCCCGGGGGGGCCGGGGGTGAGCAGTTCTTC TRBJ2-1 16 TRBV4-1 few TRBD2
CASSQPTGMRGNEQFF TGCGCCAGCAGCCAACCGACAGGGATGAGAGGGAATGAGCAGTTCTTC TRBJ2-1 16 TRBV4-1 . TRBD1
CASSYPVTVPTDTQYF TGTGCCAGCAGTTACCCCGTGACGGTTCCCACAGATACGCAGTATTTT TRBJ2-3 16 TRBV6-2/TRBV6-3 few .
CASSFRGGEKLFF TGCGCCAGCAGCTTCAGGGGGGGGGAAAAACTGTTTTTT TRBJ1-4 13 TRBV5-1 . TRBD1
CASSLAFHLRGNLYGANVLTF TGCGCCAGCAGCTTGGCTTTTCATCTTAGGGGCAATTTGTATGGGGCCAACGTCCTGACTTTC TRBJ2-6 21 TRBV5-1 many .
CSVEGQGNTEAFF TGCAGCGTTGAAGGGCAGGGCAACACTGAAGCTTTCTTT TRBJ1-1 13 TRBV29-1 . .
CASSFRTGVSYEQYF TGTGCCAGCAGCTTTCGGACAGGGGTCTCCTACGAGCAGTACTTC TRBJ2-7 15 TRBV7-2 few TRBD1
CASSTGGQATEAFF TGCGCCAGCAGCACGGGAGGACAGGCCACTGAAGCTTTCTTT TRBJ1-1 14 TRBV5-1 few TRBD1
CASSLATGGTDTQYF TGTGCCAGCAGCTTGGCCACCGGGGGAACAGATACGCAGTATTTT TRBJ2-3 15 TRBV5-8 . .
CASSVGVEPYGYTF TGTGCCAGCAGCGTAGGTGTGGAACCCTATGGCTACACCTTC TRBJ1-2 14 TRBV9 . .
CAITPGQTSYGYTF TGTGCCATCACGCCGGGACAGACTTCCTATGGCTACACCTTC TRBJ1-2 14 TRBV10-3 . TRBD1
CALRRTDIAKNIQYF TGCGCCCTGAGGAGGACGGATATAGCCAAAAACATTCAGTACTTC TRBJ2-4 15 TRBV23-1 few .
CASSYRLGLGGYTF TGTGCCAGCAGTTACCGTCTCGGTCTAGGTGGCTACACCTTC TRBJ1-2 14 TRBV6-2/TRBV6-3 . .
CASSLWRQGRQEAFF TGTGCCAGCAGTTTATGGAGACAGGGGCGACAAGAAGCTTTCTTT TRBJ1-1 15 TRBV12-3/TRBV12-4 . TRBD1